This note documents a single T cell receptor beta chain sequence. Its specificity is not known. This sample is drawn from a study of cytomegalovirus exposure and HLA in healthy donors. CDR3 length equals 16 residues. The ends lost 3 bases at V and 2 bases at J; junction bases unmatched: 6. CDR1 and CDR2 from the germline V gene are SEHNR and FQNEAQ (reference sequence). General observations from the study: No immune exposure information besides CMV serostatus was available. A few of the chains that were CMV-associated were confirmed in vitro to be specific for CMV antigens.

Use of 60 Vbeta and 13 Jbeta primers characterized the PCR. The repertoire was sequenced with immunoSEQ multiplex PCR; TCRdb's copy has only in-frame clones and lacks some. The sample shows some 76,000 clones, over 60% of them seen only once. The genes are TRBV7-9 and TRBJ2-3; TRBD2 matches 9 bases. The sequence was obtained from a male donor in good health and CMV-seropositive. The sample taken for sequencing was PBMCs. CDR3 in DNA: TGTGCCAGCAGCTTGAGGACTAGCGACTCCACAGATACGCAGTATTTT. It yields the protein CASSLRTSDSTDTQYF.